This T cell receptor beta chain was recorded in a study of blood T cell repertoires in COVID-19. V dropped 6 bases and J dropped 2; count of bases not matched to a gene: 8. The length of the CDR3 is 15 residues. The germline gives CDR1 MNHEY, CDR2 SMNVEV (reference sequence). Profiling relied on immunoSEQ multiplex PCR, and the TCRdb table lists in-frame clones only, not all of them. The sample gives roughly 180,000 clones, about 85% of which show up once; more than 5.5% is in the top ten. Sequencing was carried out using PBMCs or T cells enriched from blood (not recorded which). The sequence was collected from a man aged 35-49 years who had recovered from COVID-19. The rearrangement uses TRBV27 and TRBJ2-3, with 7 nucleotides matching TRBD1. The CDR3 loop is CASRTGRGHTDTQYF. The DNA for the CDR3 is TGTGCCAGCAGGACAGGGAGAGGGCACACAGATACGCAGTATTTT.